This section outlines one T cell receptor beta chain sequence together with its context. These data come from a study of blood T cell repertoires in COVID-19. Trimming cost V 3 bases and J 4 bases; bases outside gene matches: 6. The CDR3 runs to 14 residues. Germline CDR1 reads SGHTS; CDR2 reads YDEGEE. In the authors' methods: It was from reference gene primer amplification that nucleated cell counts were estimated. The data were produced by immunoSEQ multiplex PCR, yet TCRdb's version contains in-frame clones alone and is incomplete. The D gene and trimming were derived from the DNA, and the V and J assignments and clone size from that table. The repertoire holds over 40,000 clones, with 65% to 85% as singletons.

The TCR was taken from a man in his forties with acute or convalescent COVID-19. The sample comprised peripheral blood. The chain employs TRBV5-8 and TRBJ1-2, with 7 nucleotides matching TRBD1. In DNA, the CDR3 is TGTGCCAGCAGCTCTTACAGGGGATTCTATGGCTACACCTTC. Translation: CASSSYRGFYGYTF.